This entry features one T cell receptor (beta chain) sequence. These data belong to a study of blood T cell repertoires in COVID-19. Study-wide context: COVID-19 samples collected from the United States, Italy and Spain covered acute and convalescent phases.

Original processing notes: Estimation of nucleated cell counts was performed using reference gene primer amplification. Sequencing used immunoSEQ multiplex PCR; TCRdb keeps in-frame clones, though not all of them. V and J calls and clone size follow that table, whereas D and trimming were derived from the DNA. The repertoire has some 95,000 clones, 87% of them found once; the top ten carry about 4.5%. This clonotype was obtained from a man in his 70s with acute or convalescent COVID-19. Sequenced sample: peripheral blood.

The chain's CDR3 is CATRITGGDYEQYF. The DNA for the CDR3 is TGTGCCACCAGGATTACGGGAGGAGACTACGAGCAGTACTTC. The chain is built from TRBV10-3 and TRBJ2-7; the match to TRBD2 covers 7 bases. This CDR3 spans 14 amino acids. J lost 3 bases, V lost 10 bases, and 12 bases had no gene match. CDR1 ENHRY and CDR2 SYGVKD come from the germline V gene.